The 20 T cell receptor beta chains below all came from one sample that was sequenced in a study of HIV-infected children after antiretroviral therapy interruption. RNA-based 3' RACE libraries used unique molecular identifiers. TCRdb re-derived calls from the 3' RACE reads in MiXCR, one entry per CDR3 protein. The sample shows about 46,000 distinct CDR3 sequences, around 4.1% of them seen only once. Treatment of the sample: PENTA 11 planned treatment interruption arm or continuous ART arm. Sequences were derived from CD45RA+ CD4+ T cells from PBMCs, pooled from several time points, sampled from a donor given antiretroviral therapy, either interrupted or continuous. Subset indicated: naive CD4+ CD45RA+ CD45RO- T cells. The receptors come from a pool of human donors with HIV.

This clonotype was detected ten times or more. J is TRBJ2-7 and V is TRBV18; no firm D call. CDR3 length: 13 amino acids. The ends were cut back, 3 bases at V and 0 bases at J, with 6 bases in the middle. Germline V lookup: CDR1 KGHSH, CDR2 LQKENI. CDR3 amino acids: CASSPQNSYEQYF. The CDR3 DNA follows: TGTGCCAGCTCACCGCAGAACTCCTACGAGCAGTACTTC.

This rearrangement joins TRBV5-5 to TRBJ1-5; a possible D gene is TRBD1 (6 bases). CDR3 length: 14 amino acids. V lost 3 bases to trimming and J lost 5 bases, with 12 bases between them. The germline gives CDR1 SGHKS, CDR2 YYEKEE (reference sequence). This CDR3 is CASSYGDTYQPQHF. In nucleotides, the CDR3 is TGTGCCAGCAGCTATGGGGACACCTATCAGCCCCAGCATTTT.

This clonotype was detected many times. The chain joins TRBV20-1 to TRBJ2-5; 11 bases fit TRBD2. Germline loops: CDR1 DFQATT, CDR2 SNEGSKA (reference sequence). This CDR3 region has 13 residues. J gave up 11 bases and V 4 bases, and 9 bases lay outside the gene matches. The CDR3 bases are TGCAGTGCTAAACTAGCGGGGGTAGGGGGGCAGTACTTC. Its translation: CSAKLAGVGGQYF.

The sample holds many counts of this clonotype. This chain links TRBV2 with TRBJ1-2; D is possibly TRBD1 (5 bases). The CDR3 covers 14 residues. With 3 bases removed from V and 4 bases from J, the gap between germline ends came to 12 bases. Germline-derived CDR1 and CDR2 are SNHLY and FYNNEI. The CDR3 spells CASSEGRGPYGYTF. The DNA for the CDR3 is TGTGCCAGCAGTGAGGGACGGGGACCCTATGGCTACACCTTC.

This rearrangement joins TRBV13 to TRBJ1-2, with a tentative D call TRBD1 (5 bases). V was pared by 3 bases and J by 8 bases, with 16 bases between. CDR1 and CDR2 (germline): PRHDT, FYEKMQ (reference sequence). The CDR3 has 14 residues. CDR3 in amino acids: CASSFGRGSGGYTF. Written as DNA, the CDR3 is TGTGCCAGCAGCTTTGGTCGGGGGTCGGGCGGCTACACCTTC.

In this sample, this clonotype turned up many times. The chain links TRBV18 to TRBJ1-1; TRBD1 agrees at 10 bases. Germline loops: CDR1 KGHSH, CDR2 LQKENI. J lost 1 base, V lost 3 bases, and 5 bases had no gene match. The CDR3 has 16 residues. Here the CDR3 reads CASSPWTGGQNTEAFF. DNA for the CDR3: TGTGCCAGCTCACCCTGGACAGGGGGGCAGAACACTGAAGCTTTCTTT.

In its sample, this clonotype was seen many times. The chain has TRBV7-3 and TRBJ1-3; D is uncertain. Trimming left V 5 bases short and J 0 bases short, with 14 bases between. The CDR3 consists of 16 residues. From germline, CDR1 is SGHTA and CDR2 FQGTGA. The CDR3 DNA is TGTGCCAGCAGCGCGCTCCTCAGTAGCTCTGGAAACACCATATATTTT. It encodes CASSALLSSSGNTIYF.

This clonotype was counted a few times. The V and J genes are TRBV13 and TRBJ1-2, with unresolved D. The CDR3 runs 12 residues. Trimming stripped 5 bases from V and 2 bases from J, with 6 bases between. Germline V CDR1 and CDR2: PRHDT, FYEKMQ (reference sequence). This chain's CDR3 is CASSQTNYGYTF. In DNA, the CDR3 is TGTGCCAGCAGCCAGACCAACTATGGCTACACCTTC.

This clonotype was picked up many times. The gene calls are TRBV15 and TRBJ1-2; D gene ambiguous. Trimming left V 0 bases short and J 8 bases short, with 4 bases between. The CDR3 length is 11 residues. Per germline, CDR1 LNHNV and CDR2 YYDKDF (reference sequence). As DNA, the CDR3 is TGTGCCACCAGCAGAGACCGGGGCTACACCTTC. It specifies CATSRDRGYTF.

This clonotype was detected many times. This chain joins TRBV20-1 and TRBJ1-5; no firm D call. The V end lost 3 bases, the J end lost 4 bases, and 13 bases lay between the germline ends. Germline V gives CDR1 DFQATT, CDR2 SNEGSKA (reference sequence). The CDR3 covers 14 residues. CDR3 bases: TGCAGTGCTAGTAGGGAGTCGGGGAATCAGCCCCAGCATTTT. Amino acids: CSASRESGNQPQHF.

Many counts were recorded for this clonotype. The chain carries TRBV4-3 and TRBJ1-3, with TRBD1 as a possible D gene (6 bases). This CDR3 has 15 residues. CDR1 and CDR2 from the germline V gene are LGHNA and YSLEER. V lost 2 bases and J 3 bases, leaving 11 bases between the germline ends. CDR3 DNA: TGCGCCAGCAGCCAACGAACAGGGATTGGAAACACCATATATTTT. Translation: CASSQRTGIGNTIYF.

This clonotype has a count of ten or more. V is TRBV21-1 and J is TRBJ1-6; the D segment call TRBD1 is taken from the table without a DNA check. TRBV21-1 is annotated as a pseudogene. The CDR3 spans 14 residues. The chain's CDR3 is CASSKSRGRSPLHF. DNA of the CDR3: TGTGCCAGCAGCAAATCCCGGGGGCGATCACCCCTCCACTTT.

This clonotype showed up many times. The rearrangement joins TRBV12-3 or TRBV12-4 to TRBJ2-5; D not certain. The CDR3 totals 11 residues. V lost 5 bases and J lost 2, with 3 bases in between. The DNA for the CDR3 is TGTGCCAGCAGTCAGCAAGAGACCCAGTACTTC. It yields the protein CASSQQETQYF.

This clonotype rates as medium-sized. This sequence joins TRBV12-3 or TRBV12-4 and TRBJ1-2, with D possibly TRBD1 on 6 matching bases. There are 14 residues in the CDR3. Trimming removed 4 bases from V and 3 bases from J, with 12 bases in between. In nucleotides, the CDR3 is TGTGCCAGCAGTTCAGGGGTGCCTTACTATGGCTACACCTTC. This translates into CASSSGVPYYGYTF.

This clonotype was detected ten times or more. The genes are TRBV2 and TRBJ2-1, with 7 bases matching TRBD1. The CDR3 extends over 13 amino acids. The germline gives CDR1 SNHLY, CDR2 FYNNEI. The V gene end was trimmed by 6 bases and the J gene end by 6 bases; junction bases not matched to a gene: 5. Here the CDR3 reads CASSTGQFNEQFF. The CDR3 nucleotides read TGTGCCAGCAGCACGGGACAGTTCAATGAGCAGTTCTTC.

Ten or more counts support this clonotype. The V gene is TRBV12-3 or TRBV12-4, the J gene TRBJ1-6, with D uncertain. Trimming removed 5 bases at V and 7 bases at J, with 9 bases between. This CDR3 contains 13 residues. The CDR3 loop reads CASSAPGNSPLHF. The CDR3 region has the DNA TGTGCCAGCAGTGCCCCGGGGAATTCACCCCTCCACTTT.

This clonotype was found many times. The V and J genes are TRBV2 and TRBJ1-4; D not certain. Trimming took 6 bases from V and 8 from J, leaving 13 bases between them. The CDR3 is 13 residues long. The germline CDR1 and CDR2 sequences are SNHLY and FYNNEI. The CDR3 protein is CASRGYVGEKLFF. DNA of the CDR3: TGTGCCAGCAGGGGGTATGTGGGGGAAAAACTGTTTTTT. The full variable domain, rest sourced from reference TRBV2 and TRBJ1-4, is EPEVTQTPSHQVTQMGQEVILRCVPISNHLYFYWYRQILGQKVEFLVSFYNNEISEKSEIFDDQFSVERPDGSNFTLKIRSTKLEDSAMYFCASRGYVGEKLFFGSGTQLSVL.

The CDR3 DNA follows: TGCGCCAGCAGTGAGAGTTTGGGGCAGGGGAGTGAAGCTTTCTTT. Amino acids: CASSESLGQGSEAFF. The chain combines TRBV10-1 with TRBJ1-1; a weak D match, TRBD1 (6 bases). CDR1 is WNHNN, CDR2 SYGVQD, per germline (reference sequence). V was cut by 2 bases and J by 7 bases, with 17 bases left in between. The CDR3 consists of 15 residues.

This clonotype was found many times. The chain has TRBV3-1 and TRBJ1-2; 7 nucleotides line up with TRBD1. Germline V lookup: CDR1 LGHDT, CDR2 YNNKEL (reference sequence). This CDR3 has 15 residues. V gave up 1 base and J gave up 4 bases; unmatched junction bases: 6. Here the CDR3 reads CASSQAEGGAYGYTF. DNA of the CDR3: TGTGCCAGCAGCCAAGCGGAAGGGGGCGCCTATGGCTACACCTTC.

This clonotype was counted many times. The V call is TRBV24-1, the J call TRBJ1-2, with D perhaps TRBD1 (6 bases). Trimming stripped 2 bases from V and 2 bases from J, with 8 bases between. Looked up from germline, CDR1 is KGHDR and CDR2 is SFDVKD. The CDR3 has 14 residues. The CDR3 sequence: CATSDSGQNYGYTF. Here the CDR3 DNA reads TGTGCCACCAGTGATTCCGGACAGAACTATGGCTACACCTTC.